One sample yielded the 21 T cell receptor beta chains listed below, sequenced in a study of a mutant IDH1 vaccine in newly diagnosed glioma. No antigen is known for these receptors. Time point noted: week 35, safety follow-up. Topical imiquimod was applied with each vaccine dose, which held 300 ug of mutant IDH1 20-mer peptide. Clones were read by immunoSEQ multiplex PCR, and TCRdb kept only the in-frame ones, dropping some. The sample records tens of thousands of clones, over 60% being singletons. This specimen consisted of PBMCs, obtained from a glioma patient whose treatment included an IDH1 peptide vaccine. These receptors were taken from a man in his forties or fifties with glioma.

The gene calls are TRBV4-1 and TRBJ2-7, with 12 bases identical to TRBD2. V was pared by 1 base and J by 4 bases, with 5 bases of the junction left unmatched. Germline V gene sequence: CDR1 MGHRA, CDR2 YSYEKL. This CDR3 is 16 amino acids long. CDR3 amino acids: CASSQAGGTSGYEQYF. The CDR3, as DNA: TGCGCCAGCAGCCAAGCCGGGGGGACTAGCGGGTACGAGCAGTACTTC.

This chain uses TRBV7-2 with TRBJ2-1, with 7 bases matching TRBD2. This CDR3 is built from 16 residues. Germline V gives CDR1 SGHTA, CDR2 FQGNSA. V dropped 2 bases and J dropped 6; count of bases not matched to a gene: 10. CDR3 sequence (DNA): TGTGCCAGCAGCTTACGATTGGCGGGAGTCATCAATGAGCAGTTCTTC. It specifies CASSLRLAGVINEQFF. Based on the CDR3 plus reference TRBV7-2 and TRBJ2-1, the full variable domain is GAGVSQSPSNKVTEKGKDVELRCDPISGHTALYWYRQSLGQGLEFLIYFQGNSAPDKSGLPSDRFSAERTGGSVSTLTIQRTQQEDSAVYLCASSLRLAGVINEQFFGPGTRLTVL.

CDR3 DNA sequence: TGTGCCAGCAGCCAAGTGCCGGGAGTCGAGAATGAGCAGTTCTTC. Translation gives CASSQVPGVENEQFF. The chain uses TRBV4-2 and TRBJ2-1, with a possible D match to TRBD2 (6 bases). V was clipped by 1 base and J by 7 bases, with 14 bases between them. CDR1 is LGHNA, CDR2 YNFKEQ, per germline. The CDR3 is 15 amino acids.

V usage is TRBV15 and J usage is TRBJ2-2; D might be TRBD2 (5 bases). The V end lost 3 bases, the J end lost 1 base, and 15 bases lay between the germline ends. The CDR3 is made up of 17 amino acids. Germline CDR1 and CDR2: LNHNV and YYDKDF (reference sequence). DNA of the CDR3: TGTGCCACCAGCAGTGGGAGCCGTGCTCTGAACACCGGGGAGCTGTTTTTT. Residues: CATSSGSRALNTGELFF.

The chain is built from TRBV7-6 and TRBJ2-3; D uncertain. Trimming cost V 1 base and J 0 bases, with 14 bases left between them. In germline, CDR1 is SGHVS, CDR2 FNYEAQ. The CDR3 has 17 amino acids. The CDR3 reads CASSLDRSAVSTDTQYF. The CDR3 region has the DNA TGTGCCAGCAGCTTAGATCGATCGGCGGTAAGCACAGATACGCAGTATTTT.

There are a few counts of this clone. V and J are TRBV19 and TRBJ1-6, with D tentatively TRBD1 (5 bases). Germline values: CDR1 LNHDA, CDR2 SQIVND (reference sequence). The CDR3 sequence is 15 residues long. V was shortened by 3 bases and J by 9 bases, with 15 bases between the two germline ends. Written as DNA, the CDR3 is TGTGCCAGTAGTATTGCCGAGGGGTCTAGTTCACCCCTCCACTTT. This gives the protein CASSIAEGSSSPLHF.

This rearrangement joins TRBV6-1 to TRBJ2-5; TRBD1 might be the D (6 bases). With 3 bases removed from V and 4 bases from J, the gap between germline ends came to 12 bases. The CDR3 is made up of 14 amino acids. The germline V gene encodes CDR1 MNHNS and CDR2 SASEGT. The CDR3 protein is CASSDRTVRETQYF. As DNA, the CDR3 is TGTGCCAGCAGTGATAGGACAGTTAGAGAGACCCAGTACTTC.

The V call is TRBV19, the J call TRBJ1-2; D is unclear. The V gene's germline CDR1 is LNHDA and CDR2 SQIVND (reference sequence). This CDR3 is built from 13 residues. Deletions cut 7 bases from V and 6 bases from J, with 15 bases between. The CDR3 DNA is TGTGCCAGTACCGGATCACGCGTCCATGGCTACACCTTC. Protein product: CASTGSRVHGYTF.

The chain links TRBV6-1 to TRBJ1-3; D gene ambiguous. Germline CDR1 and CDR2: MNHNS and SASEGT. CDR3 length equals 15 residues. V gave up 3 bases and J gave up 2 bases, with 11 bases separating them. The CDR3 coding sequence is TGTGCCAGCAGTGACCGGGCCTTGACTGGAAACACCATATATTTT. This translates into CASSDRALTGNTIYF.

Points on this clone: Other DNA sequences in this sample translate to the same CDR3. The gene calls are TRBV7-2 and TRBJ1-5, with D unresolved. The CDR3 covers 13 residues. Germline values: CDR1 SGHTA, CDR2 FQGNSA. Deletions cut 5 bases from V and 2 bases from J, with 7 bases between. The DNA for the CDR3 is TGTGCCAGCAGCGGGCAGGGCAATCAGCCCCAGCATTTT. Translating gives CASSGQGNQPQHF.

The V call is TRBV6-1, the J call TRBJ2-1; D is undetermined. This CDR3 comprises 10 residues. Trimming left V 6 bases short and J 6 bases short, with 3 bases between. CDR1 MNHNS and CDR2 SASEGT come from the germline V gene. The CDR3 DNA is TGTGCCAGCAGAGGCAATGAGCAGTTCTTC. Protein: CASRGNEQFF.

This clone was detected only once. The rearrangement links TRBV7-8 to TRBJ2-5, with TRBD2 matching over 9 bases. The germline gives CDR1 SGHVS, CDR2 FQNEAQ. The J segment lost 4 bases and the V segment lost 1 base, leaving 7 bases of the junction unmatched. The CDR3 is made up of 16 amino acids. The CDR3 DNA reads TGTGCCAGCAGCTTAGGACTAGCGGATGGTTTAGAGACCCAGTACTTC. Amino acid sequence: CASSLGLADGLETQYF.

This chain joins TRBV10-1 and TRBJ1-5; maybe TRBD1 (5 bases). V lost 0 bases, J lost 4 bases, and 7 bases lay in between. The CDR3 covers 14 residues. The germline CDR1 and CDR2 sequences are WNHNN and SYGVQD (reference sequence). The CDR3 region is CASSESRGNQPQHF. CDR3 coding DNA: TGCGCCAGCAGTGAGTCGCGGGGGAATCAGCCCCAGCATTTT.

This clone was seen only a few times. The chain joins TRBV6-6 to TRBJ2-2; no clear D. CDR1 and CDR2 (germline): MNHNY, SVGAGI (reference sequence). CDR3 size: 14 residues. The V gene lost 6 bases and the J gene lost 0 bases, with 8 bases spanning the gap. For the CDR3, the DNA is TGTGCCAGCAGCGTAGACGCGAACACCGGGGAGCTGTTTTTT. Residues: CASSVDANTGELFF.

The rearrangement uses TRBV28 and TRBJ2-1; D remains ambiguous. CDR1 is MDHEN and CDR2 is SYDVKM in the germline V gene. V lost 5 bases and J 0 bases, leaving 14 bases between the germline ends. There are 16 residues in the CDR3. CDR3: CASSPHSQGSYNEQFF. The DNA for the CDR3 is TGTGCCAGCAGTCCCCACTCACAAGGCTCCTACAATGAGCAGTTCTTC.

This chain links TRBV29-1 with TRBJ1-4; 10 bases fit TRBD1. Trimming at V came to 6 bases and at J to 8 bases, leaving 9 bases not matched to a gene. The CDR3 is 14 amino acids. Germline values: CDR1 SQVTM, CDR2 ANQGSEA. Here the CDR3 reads CSVAGGQGQEKLFF. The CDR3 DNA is TGCAGCGTAGCCGGGGGACAGGGGCAAGAAAAACTGTTTTTT.

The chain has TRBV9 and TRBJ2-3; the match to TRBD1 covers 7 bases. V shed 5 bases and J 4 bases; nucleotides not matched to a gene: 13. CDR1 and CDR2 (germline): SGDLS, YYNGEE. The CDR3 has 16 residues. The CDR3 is CASRRQGGSPADTQYF. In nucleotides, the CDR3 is TGTGCCAGCAGGAGACAGGGCGGGTCCCCGGCAGATACGCAGTATTTT.

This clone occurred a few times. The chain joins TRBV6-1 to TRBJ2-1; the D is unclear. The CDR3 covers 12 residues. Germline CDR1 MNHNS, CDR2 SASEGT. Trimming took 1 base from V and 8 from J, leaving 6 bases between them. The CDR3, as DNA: TGTGCCAGCAGTGAAGAACGGTATGAGCAGTTCTTC. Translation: CASSEERYEQFF.

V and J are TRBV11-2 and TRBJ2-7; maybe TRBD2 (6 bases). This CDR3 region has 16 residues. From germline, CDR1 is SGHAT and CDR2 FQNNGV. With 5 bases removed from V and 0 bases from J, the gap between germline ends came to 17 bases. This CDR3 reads CASSASTGLDSYEQYF. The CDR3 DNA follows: TGTGCCAGCAGCGCGTCAACGGGACTGGACTCCTACGAGCAGTACTTC.

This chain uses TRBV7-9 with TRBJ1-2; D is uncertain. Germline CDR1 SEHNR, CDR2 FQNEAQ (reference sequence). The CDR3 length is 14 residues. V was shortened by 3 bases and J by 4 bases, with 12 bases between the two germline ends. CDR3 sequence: CASSLARRSYGYTF. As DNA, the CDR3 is TGTGCCAGCAGCTTGGCGCGCAGGAGCTATGGCTACACCTTC.

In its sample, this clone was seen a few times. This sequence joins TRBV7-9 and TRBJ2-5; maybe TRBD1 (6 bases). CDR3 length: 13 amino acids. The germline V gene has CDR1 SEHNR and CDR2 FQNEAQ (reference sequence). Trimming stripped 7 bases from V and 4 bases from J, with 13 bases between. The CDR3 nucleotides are TGTGCCAGCATAATGGACAGAGGAGAGACCCAGTACTTC. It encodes CASIMDRGETQYF. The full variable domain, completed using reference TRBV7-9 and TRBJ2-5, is DTGVSQNPRHKITKRGQNVTFRCDPISEHNRLYWYRQTLGQGPEFLTYFQNEAQLEKSRLLSDRFSAERPKGSFSTLEIQRTEQGDSAMYLCASIMDRGETQYFGPGTRLLVL.